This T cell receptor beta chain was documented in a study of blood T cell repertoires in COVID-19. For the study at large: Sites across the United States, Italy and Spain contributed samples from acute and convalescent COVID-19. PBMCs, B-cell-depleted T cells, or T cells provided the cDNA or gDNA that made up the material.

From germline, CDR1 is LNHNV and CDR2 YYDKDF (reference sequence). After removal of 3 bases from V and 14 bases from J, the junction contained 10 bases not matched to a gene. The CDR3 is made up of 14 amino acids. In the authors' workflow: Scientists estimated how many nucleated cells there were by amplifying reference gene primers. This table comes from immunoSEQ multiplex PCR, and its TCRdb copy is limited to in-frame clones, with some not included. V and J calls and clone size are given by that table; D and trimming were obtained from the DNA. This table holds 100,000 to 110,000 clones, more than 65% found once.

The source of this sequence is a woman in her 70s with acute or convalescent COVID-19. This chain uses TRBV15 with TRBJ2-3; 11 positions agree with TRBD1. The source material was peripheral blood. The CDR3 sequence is CATSRRGTGGRPYF. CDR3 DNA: TGTGCCACCAGCAGGAGGGGGACAGGGGGGCGTCCGTATTTT. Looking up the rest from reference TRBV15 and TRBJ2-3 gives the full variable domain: DAMVIQNPRYQVTQFGKPVTLSCSQTLNHNVMYWYQQKSSQAPKLLFHYYDKDFNNEADTPDNFQSRRPNTSFCFLDIRSPGLGDTAMYLCATSRRGTGGRPYFGPGTRLTVL.